A selection of T cell receptor beta chains follows, all from one sample in a study of response to subunit inactivated influenza vaccine. TCRdb re-called the RT-PCR reads with MiXCR, one entry per CDR3 protein. The table shows about 780,000 distinct CDR3 sequences, with about 18% occurring only once. This sample comprised PBMCs from blood, obtained around 5 days after vaccination. Every receptor here comes from a middle-aged man who received an inactivated influenza vaccine. Each CDR3 is given with its conserved first and last residue. Fields, in order: CDR3 DNA, CDR3 protein, D gene, clone size, V gene, J gene. D genes are given only for firm matches. Only part of the rows carry a size: once, few, many, or a class if the clone is expanded.

TGTGCCAGCAGTTTATACTTCGGAGAGACCCAGTACTTC	CASSLYFGETQYF	-	-	TRBV27	TRBJ2-5
TGTGCCATCAGTGAAAGAAGCGGGGGAATCAATGAGCAGTTCTTC	CAISERSGGINEQFF	TRBD2	-	TRBV10-3	TRBJ2-1
TGTGCCAGCAGAGTAGGGGACGGCCTCCGGAACGAGCAGTACTTC	CASRVGDGLRNEQYF	-	-	TRBV9	TRBJ2-7
TGTGCCAGCAGCGCGACAGCGTCTAACTATGGCTACACCTTC	CASSATASNYGYTF	-	few	TRBV9	TRBJ1-2
TGTGCCAGCAGTATCGGGGGGCTGAACACTGAAGCTTTCTTT	CASSIGGLNTEAFF	-	few	TRBV6-1	TRBJ1-1
TGCAGTGCTCCGGACGTGAGCTCCTACAATGAGCAGTTCTTC	CSAPDVSSYNEQFF	-	-	TRBV20-1	TRBJ2-1
TGTGCCAGCAGTTTCGCGGGCCCCTCCTACAATGAGCAGTTCTTC	CASSFAGPSYNEQFF	-	-	TRBV12-3/TRBV12-4	TRBJ2-1
TGCGCCAGCAGCTTGCTACAGGGGGAAGTGTGGACAGATACGCAGTATTTT	CASSLLQGEVWTDTQYF	TRBD1	-	TRBV5-1	TRBJ2-3
TGCGCCAGCAGCCCGCAGGCGGCTAGCACAGATACGCAGTATTTT	CASSPQAASTDTQYF	-	-	TRBV5-1	TRBJ2-3
TGTGCCATCAGTCCGGGACAGGGGTACGAGCAGTACTTC	CAISPGQGYEQYF	TRBD1	many	TRBV10-3	TRBJ2-7
TGTGCCAGCAGCCAAGAGGTAGGAGCGGTTAAAAACATTCAGTACTTC	CASSQEVGAVKNIQYF	-	few	TRBV4-2	TRBJ2-4
TGCGCCAGCAGCTTGGCAGGGGTGACGAACACCGGGGAGCTGTTTTTT	CASSLAGVTNTGELFF	-	few	TRBV5-1	TRBJ2-2
TGTGCCAGCAGCGGGAATGAAAAACTGTTTTTT	CASSGNEKLFF	-	-	TRBV7-9	TRBJ1-4
TGTGCCAGCAGTTACACTCTAGCGGGGGGGACAGGTGCCAAAAACATTCAGTACTTC	CASSYTLAGGTGAKNIQYF	TRBD2	-	TRBV6-5	TRBJ2-4
TGTGCCAGCAGCCGGGGACAGGGGGCTAATTCACCCCTCCACTTT	CASSRGQGANSPLHF	TRBD1	few	TRBV12-3/TRBV12-4	TRBJ1-6
TGCAGTGCTCCTCTGCCCTTAGCGGGAGCTAGCACAGATACGCAGTATTTT	CSAPLPLAGASTDTQYF	TRBD2	-	TRBV20-1	TRBJ2-3
TGTGCCAGCAGTCAAGGACCAAACAACAATGAGCAGTTCTTC	CASSQGPNNNEQFF	-	many	TRBV28	TRBJ2-1
TGTGCCAGCAGCCAAACAACCGGGACTAGCCGCGACGAGCAGTACTTC	CASSQTTGTSRDEQYF	TRBD2	few	TRBV4-2	TRBJ2-7
TGTGCCAGCAGCTTCGCAACGGGACTACAATCCAACATTCAGTACTTC	CASSFATGLQSNIQYF	TRBD2	-	TRBV11-2	TRBJ2-4
TGTGCCAGCAGCTTTAGCGGGAGTAGCGACGAGCAGTACTTC	CASSFSGSSDEQYF	TRBD2	many	TRBV7-9	TRBJ2-7
TGTGCCAGCAGCTTAGGGACTAGCGGGAGCTTAACTTCTGGGACAGATACGCAGTATTTT	CASSLGTSGSLTSGTDTQYF	TRBD2	few	TRBV11-2	TRBJ2-3
TGTGCCAGCAGTCGTCCCACAGCCAACACTGAAGCTTTCTTT	CASSRPTANTEAFF	-	-	TRBV6-2/TRBV6-3	TRBJ1-1
TGTGCCATCAGTGCCTCCCTCCTCCCGGGGGGGGCCAACGTCCTGACTTTC	CAISASLLPGGANVLTF	-	few	TRBV10-3	TRBJ2-6
TGTGCCAGCAGTGAGGCCAGGGGAGGTACCGGGGAGCTGTTTTTT	CASSEARGGTGELFF	-	few	TRBV6-1	TRBJ2-2
TGTGCCAGCAGCCAAGGTTCAGGGGCCCTCACAGATACGCAGTATTTT	CASSQGSGALTDTQYF	-	few	TRBV4-2	TRBJ2-3
TGTGCCAGCAGTTCCTCTATAACCTCCTACAATGAGCAGTTCTTC	CASSSSITSYNEQFF	-	-	TRBV7-7	TRBJ2-1
TGTGCCAGCAGTAGTACGGGGGGGCCACGGGGGACGAATGAGCAGTTCTTC	CASSSTGGPRGTNEQFF	TRBD2	few	TRBV28	TRBJ2-1
TGTGCCAGCACGGACAGGGGGCTAAATCAGCCCCAGCATTTT	CASTDRGLNQPQHF	TRBD1	-	TRBV12-3/TRBV12-4	TRBJ1-5
TGTGCCAGCACCCAAAATAGCGGACAGAGCTACAATGAGCAGTTCTTC	CASTQNSGQSYNEQFF	-	many	TRBV12-3/TRBV12-4	TRBJ2-1
TGCGCCAGCAGCCCCGGGACTAGCGGGATTTATTCCAATGAGCAGTTCTTC	CASSPGTSGIYSNEQFF	TRBD2	-	TRBV5-1	TRBJ2-1
TGTGCCAGCAGTTTGAGGCGGGACCCCGAGGCTGAGCAGTTCTTC	CASSLRRDPEAEQFF	-	few	TRBV12-3/TRBV12-4	TRBJ2-1
TGTGCCAGCAGCTTGTGGACAGGGCCCTACGAGCAGTACTTC	CASSLWTGPYEQYF	TRBD1	-	TRBV5-6	TRBJ2-7
TGCAGCGTGGCCCCGACAGGGGAAGGCGAGCAGTACTTC	CSVAPTGEGEQYF	TRBD1	few	TRBV29-1	TRBJ2-7
TGTGCCAGCAGCATTACGTTCACAGAGACCCAGTACTTC	CASSITFTETQYF	-	many	TRBV12-3/TRBV12-4	TRBJ2-5
TGCGCCAGCAGCTTGGGACAGTTAGGCTATGGCTACACCTTC	CASSLGQLGYGYTF	-	-	TRBV5-1	TRBJ1-2
TGTGCCAGCAGTTCCCCGCCAGTGGATGAGCAGTTCTTC	CASSSPPVDEQFF	-	many	TRBV28	TRBJ2-1
TGTGCCAGCAGCGGAACTCAAAATCAGCCCCAGCATTTT	CASSGTQNQPQHF	-	few	TRBV7-9	TRBJ1-5
TGTGCCAGCAGCCCCTGGACTAGCGCTACAGATACGCAGTATTTT	CASSPWTSATDTQYF	TRBD2	-	TRBV11-2	TRBJ2-3
TGTGCCAGCGGGGCAGGACAATTTTCCGAGCAGTACTTC	CASGAGQFSEQYF	-	few	TRBV27	TRBJ2-7
TGTGCCAGCCGGTCCCGCACCGGGGAGCTGTTTTTT	CASRSRTGELFF	-	-	TRBV7-7	TRBJ2-2
TGTGCCAGCTCCCGTGCCGGGGGCAATCAGCCCCAGCATTTT	CASSRAGGNQPQHF	-	few	TRBV5-5	TRBJ1-5
TGTGCCAGCAGGTTACAGGGGGCGGCTGGAAACACCATATATTTT	CASRLQGAAGNTIYF	TRBD1	-	TRBV12-3/TRBV12-4	TRBJ1-3
TGCAGCGTTGAATTTGACAGGACGACGGCTAAGTTCTTC	CSVEFDRTTAKFF	-	-	TRBV29-1	TRBJ2-1
TGCAGTGCCGGACTTGCCCATACGCAGTATTTT	CSAGLAHTQYF	-	many	TRBV20-1	TRBJ2-3
TGTGCCAGCAGTTTAGGTTTGGGGGAGCTGTTTTTT	CASSLGLGELFF	-	many	TRBV28	TRBJ2-2
TGCGCCAGCAGCTTGAGGGGGACAGACACCGGGGAGCTGTTTTTT	CASSLRGTDTGELFF	TRBD1	few	TRBV5-1	TRBJ2-2
TGTGCCGGGTCAATGAGCTCCTACAATGAGCAGTTCTTC	CAGSMSSYNEQFF	-	-	TRBV7-9	TRBJ2-1
TGCGCCAGCAGCTTGACAGGGGGCGGAAAGGGCTACACCTTC	CASSLTGGGKGYTF	TRBD1	-	TRBV5-1	TRBJ1-2
TGTGCCAGCAGACCCGGGGAGCAAGAGACCCAGTACTTC	CASRPGEQETQYF	-	-	TRBV7-9	TRBJ2-5